A single sample gave rise to the 8 T cell receptor beta chains below, sequenced in a study of T-cell memory formation after mild COVID-19. MiXCR was run by TCRdb on the 5' RACE reads, yielding one entry per CDR3 protein. The sample has 530,000 or so distinct CDR3 sequences, 15% to 20% seen once. Sequencing input: PBMCs or a T cell subset sorted from them (not recorded which). These receptors were obtained from an adult woman who had mild COVID-19 (a few samples of this study predate the infection). Cell type and time point are not known.

In DNA, the CDR3 is TGCGCCAGCAGCACCGGGACTAGCGGGGGGTACAATGAGCAGTTCTTC. This codes for CASSTGTSGGYNEQFF. This chain links TRBV5-1 with TRBJ2-1; 15 bases align to TRBD2. The CDR3 length is 16 residues. With 4 bases clipped from V and 4 bases from J, the junction kept 3 bases outside the gene matches. Germline V gene lookup returns CDR1 SGHRS and CDR2 YFSETQ.

The sample holds a few counts of this clonotype. The chain combines TRBV25-1 with TRBJ2-1, with 7 bases fitting TRBD2. From germline, CDR1 is MGHDK and CDR2 SYGVNS. Losses at the gene ends were 1 base for V and 6 bases for J; bases not matched to a gene: 6. This CDR3 spans 15 amino acids. CDR3 DNA: TGTGCCAGCAGTGAATGGAGGGAGGGTTCCAATGAGCAGTTCTTC. Translating it yields CASSEWREGSNEQFF.

This clonotype turned up a few times. The CDR3 nucleotides are TGTGCCAGCAGCCAAGAAGGGGTAGGGATTAGACTGTTCTTC. Its protein is CASSQEGVGIRLFF. V gene TRBV4-2 combines with J gene TRBJ2-1; a possible D gene is TRBD1 (5 bases). V lost 0 bases and J lost 15, with 18 bases in between. CDR1 and CDR2 (germline): LGHNA, YNFKEQ. The CDR3 is made up of 14 amino acids.

In its sample, this clonotype was seen many times. The chain joins TRBV9 to TRBJ2-1; 11 bases are a match to TRBD2. CDR1 is SGDLS and CDR2 is YYNGEE in the germline V gene. V gave up 2 bases and J gave up 2 bases; unmatched junction bases: 0. This CDR3 has 15 residues. The CDR3 nucleotides read TGTGCCAGCAGCGTGGGACTAGCGGCCTACAATGAGCAGTTCTTC. Encoded protein: CASSVGLAAYNEQFF.

This clonotype was picked up a small number of times. This chain connects TRBV20-1 to TRBJ2-7; perhaps D is TRBD1 or TRBD2 (6 bases each). CDR1 and CDR2 (germline): DFQATT, SNEGSKA (reference sequence). The CDR3 has 14 residues. Trimming took 5 bases from V and 6 from J, leaving 20 bases between them. CDR3 sequence reads: CSALWGAGSGEQYF. The CDR3 DNA follows: TGCAGTGCTCTGTGGGGGGCAGGGTCAGGCGAGCAGTACTTC.

The J gene is TRBJ2-1, the V gene TRBV12-3 or TRBV12-4; the D gene could be TRBD1 or TRBD2 (6 bases each). The CDR3 contains 17 residues. V was shortened by 0 bases and J by 10 bases, with 22 bases between the two germline ends. The CDR3 spells CASSLAVGGPLAREQFF. As DNA, the CDR3 is TGTGCCAGCAGTTTAGCGGTGGGGGGCCCGCTGGCTAGGGAGCAGTTCTTC.

The chain links TRBV13 to TRBJ2-3, with 11 bases fitting TRBD2. The V segment lost 4 bases and the J segment 2 bases; nucleotides outside the gene matches: 8. This CDR3 region has 17 residues. CDR1 PRHDT and CDR2 FYEKMQ come from the germline V gene (reference sequence). The CDR3 reads CASSSPPSGGSTDTQYF. CDR3 in DNA: TGTGCCAGCAGCTCCCCCCCTAGCGGGGGGTCCACAGATACGCAGTATTTT.

This clonotype was detected many times. This chain joins TRBV12-3 or TRBV12-4 and TRBJ2-7, with 10 bases aligning to TRBD2. This CDR3 region has 18 residues. Trimming cost V 3 bases and J 3 bases; bases outside gene matches: 14. CDR3 protein: CASSLGLAGATRVYEQYF. CDR3 sequence (DNA): TGTGCCAGCAGTTTGGGGCTAGCGGGAGCTACCAGAGTCTACGAGCAGTACTTC.